These T cell receptor beta chains were read from a single sample in a study of CD8 T cells in ankylosing spondylitis. TCRdb reprocessed the 5' RACE reads via MiXCR and lists one record per CDR3 protein. The sample yields 750,000 to 850,000 distinct CDR3 sequences, around 11% seen once. Sequencing input: blood, either unsorted or a sorted T cell fraction (not recorded which). The receptors were gathered from a male donor with ankylosing spondylitis. The CDR3 runs from the conserved cysteine through the conserved F or W. The D gene is left open where the match is weak. A row's size may be missing; if present it is once, few, many or a size class.

d_gene	abundance	v_gene	j_gene	CDR3aa	CDR3nt
TRBD1	few	TRBV5-1	TRBJ1-2	CASSRGTDEGYTF	TGCGCCAGCAGCCGCGGGACAGATGAAGGCTACACCTTC
TRBD2	.	TRBV5-1	TRBJ2-1	CASSLLRTSDSYNEQFF	TGCGCCAGCAGCTTGCTGCGGACTAGCGATTCCTACAATGAGCAGTTCTTC
.	.	TRBV2	TRBJ2-6	CASRAGTVSSGANVLTF	TGTGCCAGCAGAGCCGGGACTGTGAGCTCTGGGGCCAACGTCCTGACTTTC
.	.	TRBV24-1	TRBJ2-1	CATSDSKQGLYNEQFF	TGTGCCACCAGTGATAGCAAGCAGGGCCTCTACAATGAGCAGTTCTTC
.	many	TRBV12-3/TRBV12-4	TRBJ2-5	CASSLAGPRGETQYF	TGTGCCAGCAGTTTAGCGGGACCCCGGGGGGAGACCCAGTACTTC
.	.	TRBV20-1	TRBJ2-3	CSAKGGGGTDTQYF	TGCAGTGCTAAAGGGGGCGGGGGCACAGATACGCAGTATTTT
.	.	TRBV4-3	TRBJ2-1	CASSQEGLALEQFF	TGCGCCAGCAGCCAAGAGGGACTGGCCCTGGAGCAGTTCTTC
TRBD2	.	TRBV20-1	TRBJ2-7	CSANSPKGLAGVQYF	TGCAGTGCTAATTCCCCAAAAGGACTAGCGGGAGTGCAGTACTTC
.	once	TRBV10-1	TRBJ2-2	CASSDWTGELFF	TGCGCCAGCAGTGATTGGACAGGGGAGCTGTTTTTT
.	few	TRBV7-6	TRBJ2-1	CASSPPFGNNEQFF	TGTGCCAGCAGCCCTCCCTTTGGTAATAATGAGCAGTTCTTC
.	many	TRBV5-1	TRBJ2-3	CASSLQSTDTQYF	TGTGCCAGCAGCTTACAGAGCACAGATACGCAGTATTTT
.	.	TRBV6-1	TRBJ1-5	CASTNRDAQEPQHF	TGTGCCAGCACCAACCGGGACGCCCAAGAGCCCCAGCATTTT
.	many	TRBV27	TRBJ1-2	CASSFQGTPRDGYTF	TGTGCCAGCAGTTTCCAGGGAACCCCCCGGGATGGCTACACCTTC
TRBD2	few	TRBV29-1	TRBJ2-3	CSVDRLAGVDTQYF	TGCAGCGTTGATCGACTAGCGGGAGTAGATACGCAGTATTTT
TRBD1	.	TRBV28	TRBJ2-6	CASSLQGLRLSGANVLTF	TGTGCCAGCAGTCTACAGGGGCTTCGGCTCTCTGGGGCCAACGTCCTGACTTTC
.	.	TRBV20-1	TRBJ1-1	CSPRQELNTEAFF	TGCAGTCCAAGACAGGAGCTTAACACTGAAGCTTTCTTT
.	.	TRBV3-1	TRBJ2-7	CASSTTGSTEQYF	TGTGCCAGCAGCACAACCGGGAGTACGGAGCAGTACTTC
.	few	TRBV28	TRBJ2-3	CASSFGGQRTDTQYF	TGTGCCAGCAGTTTCGGCGGACAACGCACAGATACGCAGTATTTT
.	many	TRBV5-1	TRBJ1-2	CASSFGGNYGYTF	TGCGCCAGCAGCTTTGGGGGAAACTATGGCTACACCTTC
TRBD1	.	TRBV10-3	TRBJ2-7	CAMRASGTGGEQYF	TGTGCCATGAGGGCCTCCGGGACAGGGGGCGAGCAGTACTTC
.	few	TRBV7-2	TRBJ2-1	CASSAFSSGNEQFF	TGTGCCAGCAGCGCATTCTCGTCAGGCAATGAGCAGTTCTTC
.	.	TRBV7-2	TRBJ2-1	CASSLVRRRGGEQFF	TGTGCCAGCAGCTTAGTCAGGCGTCGGGGCGGGGAGCAGTTCTTC
.	few	TRBV6-5	TRBJ2-5	CASSAYKETQYF	TGTGCCAGCAGTGCTTACAAAGAGACCCAGTACTTC
.	few	TRBV3-1	TRBJ1-5	CASSQVGYGQPQHF	TGTGCCAGCAGCCAAGTGGGTTACGGGCAGCCCCAGCATTTT
.	.	TRBV6-6	TRBJ2-2	CASSARLPSGLFF	TGTGCCAGCAGTGCCCGACTCCCCTCTGGGCTGTTTTTT
TRBD1	.	TRBV19	TRBJ1-1	CASRPTGQGSTEAFF	TGTGCCAGTAGACCAACGGGACAGGGATCAACTGAAGCTTTCTTT
.	few	TRBV7-9	TRBJ2-7	CASSFAAITTYEQYF	TGTGCCAGCAGCTTTGCCGCGATCACTACCTACGAGCAGTACTTC
.	few	TRBV7-2	TRBJ2-7	CASSSPAGAGLGEQYF	TGTGCCAGCAGCTCACCCGCAGGGGCAGGACTAGGCGAGCAGTACTTC
.	many	TRBV29-1	TRBJ1-1	CSVAGQVNTEAFF	TGCAGCGTTGCGGGACAAGTGAACACTGAAGCTTTCTTT
.	few	TRBV29-1	TRBJ1-5	CSVAWGLGRQPQHF	TGCAGCGTCGCCTGGGGCCTAGGACGTCAGCCCCAGCATTTT
.	few	TRBV12-3/TRBV12-4	TRBJ1-2	CASSFGVANYGYTF	TGTGCCAGCAGTTTCGGGGTCGCTAACTATGGCTACACCTTC
TRBD2	.	TRBV20-1	TRBJ2-7	CSASLGTSGRSEQYF	TGCAGTGCTAGTTTGGGGACTAGCGGGAGGAGCGAGCAGTACTTC
TRBD2	.	TRBV20-1	TRBJ2-3	CSARAWRGMADTQYF	TGCAGTGCTAGAGCGTGGCGGGGGATGGCAGATACGCAGTATTTT
.	few	TRBV28	TRBJ1-2	CASTGSGIYGYTF	TGTGCCAGCACAGGGTCGGGAATTTATGGCTACACCTTC
.	.	TRBV20-1	TRBJ1-2	CSARGYGPLGGYTF	TGCAGTGCTAGAGGATACGGACCTCTCGGGGGCTACACCTTC
.	once	TRBV9	TRBJ2-7	CASSVLPGGQDEQYF	TGTGCCAGCAGCGTTCTCCCCGGAGGGCAGGACGAGCAGTACTTC
.	.	TRBV6-2/TRBV6-3	TRBJ1-5	CASSYEGLQPQHF	TGTGCCAGCAGTTATGAAGGGCTCCAGCCCCAGCATTTT
TRBD1	.	TRBV10-2	TRBJ1-1	CASYGTGDGVAFF	TGCGCCAGTTACGGGACAGGGGACGGTGTAGCTTTCTTT
.	many	TRBV5-1	TRBJ2-1	CASSFRADQKEQFF	TGCGCCAGCAGCTTTAGAGCGGATCAGAAGGAGCAGTTCTTC
.	.	TRBV5-1	TRBJ2-7	CASSEQGTTYEQYF	TGCGCCAGCAGCGAACAAGGGACAACGTACGAGCAGTACTTC
.	.	TRBV4-3	TRBJ1-4	CASSQDLAGVRSEKLFF	TGCGCCAGCAGCCAAGACCTGGCGGGGGTCAGGAGTGAAAAACTGTTTTTT
.	.	TRBV18	TRBJ2-5	CASSPRHSETQYF	TGTGCCAGCTCACCACGGCATTCGGAGACCCAGTACTTC
TRBD1	.	TRBV10-3	TRBJ1-3	CAISEAQGAHTIYF	TGTGCCATCAGTGAGGCACAGGGGGCCCACACCATATATTTT
.	.	TRBV7-2	TRBJ2-7	CASSLAGEIYEQYF	TGTGCCAGCAGCTTAGCGGGAGAGATCTACGAGCAGTACTTC
TRBD1	.	TRBV15	TRBJ1-4	CATSTRTGIEKLFF	TGTGCCACCAGCACCCGGACAGGGATCGAAAAACTGTTTTTT
.	.	TRBV6-2/TRBV6-3	TRBJ1-1	CASTFWGRGGTEAFF	TGTGCCAGCACCTTCTGGGGCAGGGGAGGAACTGAAGCTTTCTTT
TRBD2	few	TRBV27	TRBJ2-3	CASSFLRGGHTDTQYF	TGTGCCAGCAGTTTCCTGCGGGGGGGCCACACAGATACGCAGTATTTT
.	.	TRBV18	TRBJ2-7	CASSVSGTYEQYF	TGTGCCAGCTCGGTATCCGGTACCTACGAGCAGTACTTC